Listed below are T cell receptor beta chains from one sample, sequenced in a study of T cell responses to AZD1222 COVID-19 vaccine. This table comes from immunoSEQ multiplex PCR, and its TCRdb copy is limited to in-frame clones, with some not included. The sample has under 150,000 clones, approximately 87% seen once. The sequencing used peripheral blood, collected 28 days after the second AZD1222 dose. The receptors were sampled from an adult who received the AZD1222 COVID-19 vaccine. The CDR3 runs from the conserved cysteine through the conserved F or W. D genes are given only for firm matches. Some rows mark clone size as missing; the rest say once, few, many or name a class of expanded clone.

>NA|TRBV5-4|NA|TRBJ2-1
CASSPVAGEQFF
TGTGCCAGCAGCCCCGTGGCGGGGGAGCAGTTCTTC
>NA|TRBV25-1|TRBD1|TRBJ1-1
CASSQGVNTEAFF
TGTGCCAGCAGCCAGGGGGTGAACACTGAAGCTTTCTTT
>NA|TRBV27|TRBD2|TRBJ2-7
CASRQGAGGTYEQYF
TGTGCCAGCAGACAGGGTGCGGGAGGAACCTACGAGCAGTACTTC
>NA|TRBV9|TRBD1|TRBJ2-2
CASSSGDRNTGELFF
TGTGCCAGCAGCTCAGGGGACAGGAACACCGGGGAGCTGTTTTTT
>NA|TRBV3-1/TRBV3-2|NA|TRBJ2-2
CASSQVGGWINTGELFF
TGTGCCAGCAGCCAAGTAGGCGGCTGGATAAACACCGGGGAGCTGTTTTTT
>NA|TRBV2|NA|TRBJ1-1
CASSEFKSAEAFF
TGTGCCAGCAGTGAATTTAAAAGCGCTGAAGCTTTCTTT
>NA|TRBV28|TRBD2|TRBJ2-2
CASSTGTTNTGELFF
TGTGCCAGCAGTACGGGGACTACGAACACCGGGGAGCTGTTTTTT
>NA|TRBV5-1|NA|TRBJ2-5
CASSLAGGGSGETQYF
TGCGCCAGCAGCTTGGCCGGTGGAGGGTCGGGAGAGACCCAGTACTTC
>NA|TRBV7-9|TRBD1|TRBJ1-1
CASSWGGGLNTEAFF
TGTGCCAGCAGCTGGGGAGGGGGCCTGAACACTGAAGCTTTCTTT
>NA|TRBV6-6|NA|TRBJ1-3
CASTGSGNTIYF
TGTGCCAGCACTGGCTCTGGAAACACCATATATTTT
>NA|TRBV19|NA|TRBJ1-5
CASSILTVNQPQHF
TGTGCCAGTAGTATACTGACAGTCAATCAGCCCCAGCATTTT
>NA|TRBV10-3|NA|TRBJ1-5
CAISLAEYQPQHF
TGTGCCATCAGCCTTGCAGAATATCAGCCCCAGCATTTT
>NA|TRBV3-1/TRBV3-2|TRBD1|TRBJ1-5
CASSQDLDRGSQPQHF
TGTGCCAGCAGCCAAGATCTTGACAGGGGGAGTCAGCCCCAGCATTTT
>NA|TRBV7-2|NA|TRBJ2-3
CASSLLGGTDTQYF
TGTGCCAGCAGCTTATTGGGAGGCACAGATACGCAGTATTTT
>NA|TRBV2|TRBD1|TRBJ2-5
CASTEDRGQETQYF
TGTGCCAGCACAGAAGACAGGGGCCAAGAGACCCAGTACTTC
>NA|TRBV19|NA|TRBJ1-4
CASSFFGQINEKLFF
TGTGCCAGTAGTTTTTTCGGACAGATTAATGAAAAACTGTTTTTT
>NA|TRBV29-1|NA|TRBJ1-2
CSVDQGNYGYTF
TGCAGCGTTGACCAAGGGAACTATGGCTACACCTTC
>few|TRBV9|NA|TRBJ1-1
CASSPFGDKNTEAFF
TGTGCCAGCAGCCCATTCGGGGACAAGAACACTGAAGCTTTCTTT
>NA|TRBV7-8|TRBD1|TRBJ1-4
CASSLAGYLMWGTGSEKLFF
TGTGCCAGCAGCTTAGCGGGGTACTTGATGTGGGGGACAGGGTCGGAAAAACTGTTTTTT
>NA|TRBV7-9|NA|TRBJ2-1
CASSLGSLAGSYNEQFF
TGTGCCAGCAGCTTAGGCTCCCTAGCAGGCTCCTACAATGAGCAGTTCTTC
>NA|TRBV18|NA|TRBJ2-5
CASSPTGGETQYF
TGTGCCAGCTCACCGACAGGAGGCGAGACCCAGTACTTC
>NA|TRBV10-1|NA|TRBJ1-1
CASSWRYTEAFF
TGCGCCAGCAGTTGGCGTTACACTGAAGCTTTCTTT
>NA|TRBV7-2|TRBD2|TRBJ2-1
CASSPRIAGHNEQFF
TGTGCCAGCAGCCCCAGGATAGCGGGACATAATGAGCAGTTCTTC
>NA|TRBV19|NA|TRBJ1-1
CASSIISNTEAFF
TGTGCCAGTAGTATAATCTCGAACACTGAAGCTTTCTTT
>NA|TRBV5-4|TRBD2|TRBJ2-1
CASSQSGRDGDEQFF
TGTGCCAGCAGCCAGAGCGGGAGGGACGGCGATGAGCAGTTCTTC
>NA|TRBV7-2|TRBD2|TRBJ2-5
CASLAGPGKTQYF
TGTGCCAGCTTAGCGGGACCGGGAAAGACCCAGTACTTC
>NA|TRBV18|NA|TRBJ1-1
CASSPPTVNTEAFF
TGTGCCAGCTCACCACCGACGGTGAACACTGAAGCTTTCTTT
>NA|TRBV7-8|NA|TRBJ2-7
CASTGGNLPREQYF
TGTGCCAGCACCGGGGGTAACCTTCCTCGGGAGCAGTACTTC
>NA|TRBV4-1|NA|TRBJ2-3
CASSQDWTKGDTQYF
TGCGCCAGCAGCCAAGATTGGACAAAAGGAGATACGCAGTATTTT
>NA|TRBV19|TRBD1|TRBJ1-5
CASSAPWKQGNQPQHF
TGTGCCAGTAGTGCCCCGTGGAAACAGGGGAATCAGCCCCAGCATTTT
>NA|TRBV20-1|NA|TRBJ2-7
CSAEVQGQYF
TGCAGTGCAGAGGTGCAGGGGCAGTACTTC
>NA|TRBV4-3|NA|TRBJ2-6
CASSQGADNSGANVLTF
TGCGCCAGCAGCCAAGGGGCCGACAACTCTGGGGCCAACGTCCTGACTTTC
>NA|TRBV28|NA|TRBJ2-5
CASSFLQGGRKTQYF
TGTGCCAGCAGTTTTCTACAGGGAGGGCGGAAGACCCAGTACTTC
>NA|TRBV7-2|NA|TRBJ2-2
CASSPRGGEPTGELFF
TGTGCCAGCAGCCCCCGAGGGGGAGAGCCCACCGGGGAGCTGTTTTTT
>NA|TRBV6-2/TRBV6-3|NA|TRBJ2-7
CASSFGVPSYEQYF
TGTGCCAGCAGTTTCGGCGTACCCTCCTACGAGCAGTACTTC
>NA|TRBV10-2|NA|TRBJ1-2
CASCEQLNYGYTF
TGCGCCAGCTGCGAACAGCTTAACTATGGCTACACCTTC
>NA|TRBV11-2|NA|TRBJ2-1
CASRGGTHSYNEQFF
TGTGCCAGCAGGGGCGGAACTCACTCCTACAATGAGCAGTTCTTC
>NA|TRBV6-2/TRBV6-3|NA|TRBJ2-1
CASSNPYNEQFF
TGTGCCAGCAGCAACCCGTACAATGAGCAGTTCTTC
>NA|TRBV9|TRBD2|TRBJ2-1
CASSPGTKSEQFF
TGTGCCAGCAGCCCCGGGACTAAAAGTGAGCAGTTCTTC
>NA|TRBV2|NA|TRBJ1-5
CASSEVRSGSYNQPQHF
TGTGCCAGCAGTGAAGTACGGTCCGGCAGTTATAATCAGCCCCAGCATTTT
>NA|TRBV14|NA|TRBJ1-1
CASSQDLGRLGTEAFF
TGTGCCAGCAGCCAAGATCTCGGCAGGCTCGGTACTGAAGCTTTCTTT
>NA|TRBV29-1|NA|TRBJ2-1
CSVYPLTAGEQFF
TGCAGCGTCTACCCGTTAACGGCGGGTGAGCAGTTCTTC
>NA|TRBV6-6|TRBD2|TRBJ2-5
CASSPSGRAQKTQYF
TGTGCCAGCAGCCCTAGCGGGAGGGCCCAGAAGACCCAGTACTTC
>NA|TRBV2|TRBD2|TRBJ2-5
CASSPLAGEWETQYF
TGTGCCAGCAGTCCACTAGCGGGAGAGTGGGAGACCCAGTACTTC
>NA|TRBV7-3|NA|TRBJ2-6
CASSSTGFSGANVLTF
TGTGCCAGCAGCTCGACAGGATTCTCTGGGGCCAACGTCCTGACTTTC
>NA|TRBV30|NA|TRBJ2-3
CACYPALLTDTQYF
TGTGCCTGTTACCCGGCGTTATTGACAGATACGCAGTATTTT
>NA|TRBV28|TRBD2|TRBJ2-2
CASSLGYRLAGGELFF
TGTGCCAGCAGTTTGGGCTACCGACTAGCCGGCGGGGAGCTGTTTTTT
>NA|TRBV30|TRBD2|TRBJ2-5
CAWSRTGGQETQYF
TGTGCCTGGAGCCGCACGGGGGGACAAGAGACCCAGTACTTC
>NA|TRBV5-1|NA|TRBJ2-5
CASSLGVVLYETQYF
TGCGCCAGCAGCTTGGGGGTAGTTTTGTACGAGACCCAGTACTTC